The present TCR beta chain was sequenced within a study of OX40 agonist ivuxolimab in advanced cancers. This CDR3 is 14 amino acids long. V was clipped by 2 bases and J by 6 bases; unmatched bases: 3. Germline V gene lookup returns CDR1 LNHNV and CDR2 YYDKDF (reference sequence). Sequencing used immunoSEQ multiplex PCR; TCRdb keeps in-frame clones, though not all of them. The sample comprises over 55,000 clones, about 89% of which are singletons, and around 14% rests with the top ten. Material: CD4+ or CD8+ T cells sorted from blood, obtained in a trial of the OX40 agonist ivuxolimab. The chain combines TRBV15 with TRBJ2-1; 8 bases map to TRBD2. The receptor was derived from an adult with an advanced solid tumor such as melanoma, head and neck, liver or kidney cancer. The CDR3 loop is CATSRREGRNEQFF. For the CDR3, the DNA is TGTGCCACCAGCAGACGGGAGGGCCGCAATGAGCAGTTCTTC.